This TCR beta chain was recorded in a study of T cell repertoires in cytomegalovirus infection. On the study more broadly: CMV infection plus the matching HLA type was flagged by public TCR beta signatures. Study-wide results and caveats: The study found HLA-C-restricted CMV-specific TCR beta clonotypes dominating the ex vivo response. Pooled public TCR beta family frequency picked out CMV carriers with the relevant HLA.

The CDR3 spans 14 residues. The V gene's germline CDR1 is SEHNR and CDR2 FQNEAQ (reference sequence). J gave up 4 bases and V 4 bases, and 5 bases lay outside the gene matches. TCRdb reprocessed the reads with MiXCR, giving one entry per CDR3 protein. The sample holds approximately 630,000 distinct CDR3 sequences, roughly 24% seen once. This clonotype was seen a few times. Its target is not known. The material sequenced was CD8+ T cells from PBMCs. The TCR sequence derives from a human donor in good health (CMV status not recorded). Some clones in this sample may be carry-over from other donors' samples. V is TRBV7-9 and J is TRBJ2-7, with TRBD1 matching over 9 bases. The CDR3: CASSYGQGIYEQYF. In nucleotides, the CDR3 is TGTGCCAGCAGCTATGGACAGGGGATTTACGAGCAGTACTTC. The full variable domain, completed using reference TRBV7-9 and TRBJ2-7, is DTGVSQNPRHKITKRGQNVTFRCDPISEHNRLYWYRQTLGQGPEFLTYFQNEAQLEKSRLLSDRFSAERPKGSFSTLEIQRTEQGDSAMYLCASSYGQGIYEQYFGPGTRLTVT.